This T cell receptor beta chain originates from a study of blood T cell repertoires in COVID-19 (dated by TCRdb to the early 2020s). Context from the whole study: Samples covering the acute and convalescent phases of COVID-19 were provided by collaborators in the United States, Italy and Spain. Where available, HLA class I and class II types were obtained from metadata supplied by the sample provider rather than from assay-based typing. The prospective study material was composed of cDNA or gDNA derived from T cells, B-cell-depleted T cells, or PBMCs. The samples were drawn from the first 160 participants of the ongoing ImmuneRACE study and from over 950 subjects provided by 6 global collaborators. The repertoires were made available in a free public database intended to serve as a resource for research on the immune response to SARS-CoV-2. Sample metadata almost always included a de-identified subject ID, COVID-19 status, age in years and sex. The dataset comprised deeply sampled blood TCRbeta repertoires from subjects exposed to, actively infected with, or recovered from COVID-19. Findings and caveats that apply to the study as a whole: How much clinical and demographic metadata was included differed by source and by participant, and the metadata was provided uncurated.

The immunoSEQ Assay, a bias-controlled multiplex PCR, was used to amplify TCRbeta CDR3 regions from genomic DNA. In the source study's methods: The number of nucleated cells in each sample was estimated from the amplification of reference gene primers within the assay. To quantify the absolute abundance of each unique TCRbeta CDR3 rearrangement, sequence reads were collapsed and filtered. For each sample, productive Simpson clonality was calculated as the square root of Simpson's diversity index over productive rearrangements. The clones in this table, taken by TCRdb from immuneACCESS, are in-frame only. Not every clone is retained; where verified, under half of the shortfall comes from an unresolved V gene, and the cause of the rest is unknown. V, J and clone size are those of that table, while D and trimming were read from the DNA. The sample contains approximately 36,000 clones, 74% of them found a single time. The ten top clones hold over 9.5% of the sample.

The germline V gene specifies SGHTA as CDR1 and FQGNSA as CDR2. V is pruned by 4 bases and J by 5 bases, leaving 10 bases of the junction without a gene match. Its CDR3 holds 15 amino acids, cysteine through phenylalanine. CDR3 DNA only is kept here, 45 bases in frame from base 1. One collaborating source in Seattle enrolled patients while the patients were actively infected and followed the patients over time throughout the course of disease. Whole blood was collected in K2EDTA tubes by collaborating institutions according to the institutions' own protocols. For TCRbeta analysis, collaborators shipped samples as frozen whole blood, isolated PBMCs, or DNA extracted from either of those sample types. This clone was seen more than once but under ten times. Its antigen has not been determined. It has no much larger one-base neighbor in the sample; base qualities were not kept.

Source material: peripheral blood. This sequence originates from a man aged 65 to 79 with COVID-19, enrolled during active disease. Recombination linked TRBV7-2 to TRBJ2-5, with TRBD1 identical over 7 junction bases. In nucleotide form, the sequence is TGTGCCAGCAGCTCCCTGACAGGGCCGAGGGAGACCCAGTACTTC. Its product reads: CASSSLTGPRETQYF.